This T cell receptor beta chain was captured by sequencing in a study of PD-1 blockade in classical Hodgkin lymphoma. The germline V and J ends were trimmed by 5 bases and 7 bases, with 15 bases remaining between them. The length of the CDR3 is 14 residues. The germline V gene encodes CDR1 SGHVS and CDR2 FNYEAQ. Data came from immunoSEQ multiplex PCR; TCRdb stores just in-frame clones and leaves some out. The table has tens of thousands of clones, about 92% seen once; the top ten hold over 6.5%. The patients all showed relapse after autologous stem cell transplantation, while their brentuximab vedotin exposure varied.

The chain couples TRBV7-6 to TRBJ2-1, with D possibly being TRBD2 (6 bases). The sequenced sample was peripheral blood mononuclear cells (PBMCs), obtained at baseline. This TCR derives from a human donor with classical Hodgkin lymphoma. The CDR3 region has the DNA TGTGCCAGCAGCGCTAGCGCCCCGGGGAATGAGCAGTTCTTC. It is translated as CASSASAPGNEQFF.